Below are 27 T cell receptor beta chains sequenced from a single sample in a study of blood T cell repertoires in COVID-19. The repertoire was sequenced with immunoSEQ multiplex PCR; TCRdb's copy has only in-frame clones and lacks some. The sample carries around 330,000 clones, 85% recorded once. Material: PBMCs or T cells enriched from blood (not recorded which). The receptors were sampled from a woman aged 25-40 years who had been exposed to COVID-19.

The chain joins TRBV7-2 to TRBJ2-7; 13 bases map to TRBD2. Trimming cost V 8 bases and J 4 bases; bases outside gene matches: 8. CDR1 is SGHTA, CDR2 FQGNSA, per germline. CDR3 length equals 15 residues. The CDR3 is CASGATSGGAYEQYF. Here the CDR3 DNA reads TGTGCCAGCGGGGCAACTAGCGGGGGGGCGTACGAGCAGTACTTC.

This sequence joins TRBV30 and TRBJ2-7; D might be TRBD1 (5 bases). CDR1 and CDR2 from the germline V gene are GTSNPN and SVGIG (reference sequence). V was pared by 3 bases and J by 3 bases, with 15 bases between. The CDR3 has 14 amino acids. Here the CDR3 DNA reads TGTGCCTGGAGCATAGGGTCCCAGGGCTACGAGCAGTACTTC. This codes for CAWSIGSQGYEQYF.

The chain combines TRBV5-1 with TRBJ2-1; maybe TRBD2 (5 bases). Germline values: CDR1 SGHRS, CDR2 YFSETQ. CDR3 length: 15 amino acids. V lost 2 bases, J lost 0 bases, and 9 bases lay in between. The chain's CDR3 is CASSFGGSSYNEQFF. CDR3 bases: TGCGCCAGCAGCTTTGGAGGCAGCTCCTACAATGAGCAGTTCTTC.

The chain uses TRBV19 and TRBJ2-6; 7 positions agree with TRBD1. Germline V gene data show CDR1 as LNHDA and CDR2 as SQIVND (reference sequence). After removal of 3 bases from V and 1 base from J, the junction contained 0 bases not matched to a gene. The CDR3 is 15 amino acids. The CDR3 protein is CASSMTGSGANVLTF. As DNA, the CDR3 is TGTGCCAGTAGTATGACAGGGTCTGGGGCCAACGTCCTGACTTTC.

V is TRBV12-3 or TRBV12-4 and J is TRBJ2-7, with no clear D. V was shortened by 5 bases and J by 3 bases, with 8 bases between the two germline ends. This CDR3 is built from 12 residues. In nucleotides, the CDR3 is TGTGCCAGCAGTACGACTCACTACGAGCAGTACTTC. Translation gives CASSTTHYEQYF.

The table lists this clone with a few counts. The J gene is TRBJ1-2, the V gene TRBV6-5, with a possible D match to TRBD1 (5 bases). Germline V gives CDR1 MNHEY, CDR2 SVGAGI. The CDR3 is 12 amino acids. The V gene lost 6 bases and the J gene lost 5 bases, with 10 bases spanning the gap. CDR3 amino acids: CASREGIYGYTF. The CDR3 DNA reads as TGTGCCAGCAGGGAGGGGATTTATGGCTACACCTTC.

This chain links TRBV6-5 with TRBJ1-2, with D unclear. Per germline, CDR1 MNHEY and CDR2 SVGAGI. The CDR3 spans 16 residues. Between the trimmed V and J ends, which lost 0 bases and 1 base, there was a span of 12 bases. The CDR3 sequence: CASSYSSSEFNYGYTF. The CDR3 DNA is TGTGCCAGCAGTTACTCGAGTTCCGAGTTTAACTATGGCTACACCTTC.

This clone appeared once. The V and J genes are TRBV27 and TRBJ2-7; D unclear. From germline, CDR1 is MNHEY and CDR2 SMNVEV (reference sequence). V lost 6 bases to trimming and J lost 2 bases, with 17 bases between them. This CDR3 is built from 15 residues. The CDR3 is CASSPGGAKTYEQYF. The CDR3 DNA is TGTGCCAGCAGCCCCGGCGGCGCTAAGACCTACGAGCAGTACTTC.

J is TRBJ2-2 and V is TRBV7-8; the D is unclear. Germline CDR1 SGHVS, CDR2 FQNEAQ. The length of the CDR3 is 13 residues. The V gene lost 5 bases and the J gene lost 0 bases, with 4 bases spanning the gap. The CDR3 DNA reads as TGTGCCAGCAGCCCTGCGAACACCGGGGAGCTGTTTTTT. Its translation is CASSPANTGELFF.

J is TRBJ2-5 and V is TRBV5-5, with 8 bases matching TRBD1. Germline V gene sequence: CDR1 SGHKS, CDR2 YYEKEE (reference sequence). Trimming cost V 5 bases and J 2 bases; bases outside gene matches: 11. CDR3 length: 16 amino acids. This CDR3 reads CASRLRTGLGQETQYF. The DNA for the CDR3 is TGTGCCAGCAGACTCCGGACAGGGTTAGGGCAAGAGACCCAGTACTTC.

This rearrangement joins TRBV2 to TRBJ1-6; no clear D gene. The CDR3 is 15 amino acids. V lost 4 bases, J lost 1 base, and 8 bases lay in between. Germline V gene data show CDR1 as SNHLY and CDR2 as FYNNEI. The CDR3 DNA sequence: TGTGCCAGCAGTGGATCGGGATCCTATAATTCACCCCTCCACTTT. Its translation is CASSGSGSYNSPLHF.

V gene TRBV19 combines with J gene TRBJ1-3; D call uncertain. Per the germline V gene, CDR1 is LNHDA and CDR2 is SQIVND (reference sequence). This CDR3 is built from 13 residues. The V end lost 6 bases, the J end lost 1 base, and 7 bases lay between the germline ends. CDR3 bases: TGTGCCAGTAGACAGATATCTGGAAACACCATATATTTT. Encoded protein: CASRQISGNTIYF.

The CDR3 DNA reads TGTGCCAGCAGTACAATAGCGAAAACAGGGGGCAGCAATCAGCCCCAGCATTTT. Translation: CASSTIAKTGGSNQPQHF. This chain connects TRBV27 to TRBJ1-5, with 9 bases lining up with TRBD1. V lost 5 bases and J lost 1; bases outside the gene matches: 12. The length of the CDR3 is 18 residues. CDR1 and CDR2 (germline): MNHEY, SMNVEV (reference sequence).

The chain uses TRBV27 and TRBJ2-2; TRBD1 might be the D (6 bases). Germline CDR1 reads MNHEY; CDR2 reads SMNVEV (reference sequence). Trimming stripped 7 bases from V and 3 bases from J, with 9 bases between. CDR3 size: 13 residues. CDR3 region: CASNTGYTGELFF. In nucleotides, the CDR3 is TGTGCCAGCAATACAGGGTACACCGGGGAGCTGTTTTTT.

The chain uses TRBV7-2 and TRBJ1-2, with D perhaps matching TRBD1 (5 bases). From germline, CDR1 is SGHTA and CDR2 FQGNSA. The CDR3 length is 14 residues. V was clipped by 2 bases and J by 4 bases, with 11 bases between them. For the CDR3, the DNA is TGTGCCAGCAGCTTATATGGGGCGCGCTATGGCTACACCTTC. Protein sequence: CASSLYGARYGYTF.

V is TRBV3-1 (or the pseudogene TRBV3-2) and J is TRBJ2-2; 7 bases map to TRBD1. J gave up 6 bases and V 4 bases, and 2 bases lay outside the gene matches. CDR3 size: 13 residues. CDR1 is LGHDT, CDR2 YNNKEL, per germline (reference sequence). This CDR3 is CASSLDRAGELFF. DNA of the CDR3: TGTGCCAGCAGCCTCGACAGGGCCGGGGAGCTGTTTTTT.

The chain employs TRBV2 and TRBJ1-6, with 11 bases aligning to TRBD1. V was pared by 5 bases and J by 6 bases, with 6 bases of the junction left unmatched. CDR1 and CDR2 from the germline V gene are SNHLY and FYNNEI. The CDR3 is made up of 16 amino acids. CDR3 sequence: CASSLGQGDRNSPLHF. CDR3 in DNA: TGTGCCAGCAGTCTGGGACAGGGGGATCGTAATTCACCCCTCCACTTT.

The J gene is TRBJ1-5, the V gene TRBV7-8; a possible D gene is TRBD1 (6 bases). CDR3 length: 16 residues. The germline gives CDR1 SGHVS, CDR2 FQNEAQ. Trimming took off 1 base at V and 1 base at J, with 11 bases between the two ends. This chain's CDR3 is CASSLVGHLSNQPQHF. The DNA of the CDR3 is TGTGCCAGCAGCTTAGTGGGACACCTCAGCAATCAGCCCCAGCATTTT.

This clone was seen a few times. The chain uses TRBV2 and TRBJ2-1; a possible D gene is TRBD2 (6 bases). Germline assignment: CDR1 SNHLY and CDR2 FYNNEI. This CDR3 has 12 amino acids. Trimming left V 4 bases short and J 8 bases short, with 9 bases between. The CDR3 spells CASSGGVDEQFF. In DNA form, the CDR3 reads TGTGCCAGCAGTGGGGGGGTCGATGAGCAGTTCTTC.

This clone was recorded a few times. The J gene is TRBJ1-4, the V gene TRBV9; TRBD1 is a possible D gene (5 bases). V lost 0 bases and J 0 bases, leaving 6 bases between the germline ends. The CDR3 length is 15 residues. Germline values: CDR1 SGDLS, CDR2 YYNGEE. CDR3 in DNA: TGTGCCAGCAGCGTAGGCAGGGCAACTAATGAAAAACTGTTTTTT. Translation gives CASSVGRATNEKLFF.

The sample holds many counts of this clone. The V call is TRBV9, the J call TRBJ2-1; 7 bases fit TRBD1. Germline CDR1 reads SGDLS; CDR2 reads YYNGEE. The V and J ends lost 4 bases and 5 bases, in that order; junction bases with no gene match: 12. CDR3 length equals 16 residues. The DNA for the CDR3 is TGTGCCAGCAGCCCCTACAGACAGGGCGGGCACAATGAGCAGTTCTTC. Translation: CASSPYRQGGHNEQFF.

The chain has TRBV4-3 and TRBJ2-5; 8 bases fit TRBD2. The trim removed 1 base at V and 4 bases at J, leaving 8 bases unmatched. This CDR3 contains 16 residues. Looked up from germline, CDR1 is LGHNA and CDR2 is YSLEER. This CDR3 reads CASSQGGGGLGETQYF. The DNA for the CDR3 is TGCGCCAGCAGCCAAGGAGGCGGGGGGCTTGGAGAGACCCAGTACTTC.

The chain has TRBV5-8 and TRBJ2-5, with D possibly being TRBD2 (5 bases). V was trimmed by 1 base and J by 2 bases, leaving 18 bases between them. The CDR3 loop spans 17 amino acids. Germline-derived CDR1 and CDR2 are SGHTS and YDEGEE. The CDR3 DNA is TGTGCCAGCAGCTTGTTTACGCAGGCGGGCCATCAAGAGACCCAGTACTTC. This gives the protein CASSLFTQAGHQETQYF. The full variable domain, with the rest looked up from reference TRBV5-8 and TRBJ2-5, is EAGVTQSPTHLIKTRGQQATLRCSPISGHTSVYWYQQALGLGLQFLLWYDEGEERNRGNFPPRFSGRQFPNYSSELNVNALELEDSALYLCASSLFTQAGHQETQYFGPGTRLLVL.

The chain couples TRBV28 to TRBJ1-1; 7 nucleotides align to TRBD1. The CDR3 runs 14 residues. Germline loops: CDR1 MDHEN, CDR2 SYDVKM. V lost 8 bases and J lost 4; bases outside the gene matches: 10. The DNA for the CDR3 is TGTGCCAGCCGCGCCGGGACAGCCTCCACTGAAGCTTTCTTT. It codes for CASRAGTASTEAFF.

The J gene is TRBJ2-1, the V gene TRBV21-1; TRBD1 is the table's D call, not checked against the DNA. TRBV21-1 is described as a pseudogene. This CDR3 spans 21 amino acids. The CDR3 DNA sequence: TGTGCCAGCAGCAAAGCTCCGGGACAGGGGTGTTTTGAGGATATTTACAATGAGCAGTTCTTC. This encodes CASSKAPGQGCFEDIYNEQFF.

The CDR3 here is CASSLRQGVRLEQYF. The CDR3, as DNA: TGTGCCAGCAGCCTCCGACAGGGGGTTCGTTTAGAGCAGTACTTC. The V call is TRBV7-2, the J call TRBJ2-7; TRBD1 matches at 9 bases. This CDR3 is 15 amino acids long. Germline assignment: CDR1 SGHTA and CDR2 FQGNSA. The J segment lost 7 bases and the V segment lost 5 bases, leaving 12 bases of the junction unmatched.

This chain connects TRBV27 to TRBJ1-5; no clear D gene. The ends were cut back, 6 bases at V and 2 bases at J, with 8 bases in the middle. This CDR3 contains 13 residues. The germline V gene has CDR1 MNHEY and CDR2 SMNVEV (reference sequence). For the CDR3, the DNA is TGTGCCAGCAGATCCAATGGCAATCAGCCCCAGCATTTT. This translates into CASRSNGNQPQHF.